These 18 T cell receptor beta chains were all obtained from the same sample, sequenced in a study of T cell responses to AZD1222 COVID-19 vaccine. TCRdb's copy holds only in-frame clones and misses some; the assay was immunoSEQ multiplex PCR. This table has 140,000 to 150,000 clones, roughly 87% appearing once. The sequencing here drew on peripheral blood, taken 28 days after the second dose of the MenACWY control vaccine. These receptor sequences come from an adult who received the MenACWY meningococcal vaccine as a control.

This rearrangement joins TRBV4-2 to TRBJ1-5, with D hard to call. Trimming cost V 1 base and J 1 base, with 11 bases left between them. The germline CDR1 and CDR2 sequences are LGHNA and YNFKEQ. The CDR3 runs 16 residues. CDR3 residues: CASSQGSRDSNQPQHF. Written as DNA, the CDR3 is TGTGCCAGCAGCCAAGGGAGTCGAGACAGCAATCAGCCCCAGCATTTT.

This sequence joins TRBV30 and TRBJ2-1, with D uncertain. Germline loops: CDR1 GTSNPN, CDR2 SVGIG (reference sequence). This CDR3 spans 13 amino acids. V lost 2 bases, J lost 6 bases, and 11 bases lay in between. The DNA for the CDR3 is TGTGCCTGGAGTTCGGTAGGCCCCAATGAGCAGTTCTTC. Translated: CAWSSVGPNEQFF.

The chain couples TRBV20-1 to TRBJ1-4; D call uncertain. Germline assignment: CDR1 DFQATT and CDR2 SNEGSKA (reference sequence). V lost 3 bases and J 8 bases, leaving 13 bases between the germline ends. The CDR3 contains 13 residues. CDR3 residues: CSASSPFGEKLFF. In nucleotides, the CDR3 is TGCAGTGCTAGTTCCCCATTCGGGGAAAAACTGTTTTTT.

The CDR3 sequence: CASSRGQGRQYF. Written as DNA, the CDR3 is TGTGCCAGCAGTAGGGGACAGGGCAGGCAGTACTTC. The chain employs TRBV6-6 and TRBJ2-7; 9 bases line up with TRBD1. The CDR3 contains 12 residues. The junction had 5 bases not matched to a gene; V was cut back by 5 bases and J by 9 bases. CDR1 is MNHNY, CDR2 SVGAGI, per germline (reference sequence).

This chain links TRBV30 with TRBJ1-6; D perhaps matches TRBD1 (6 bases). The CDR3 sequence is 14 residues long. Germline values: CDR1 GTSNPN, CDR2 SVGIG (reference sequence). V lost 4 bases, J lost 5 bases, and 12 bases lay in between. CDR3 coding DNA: TGTGCCTGGAACAGGGCGGGGGATAATTCACCCCTCCACTTT. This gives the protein CAWNRAGDNSPLHF. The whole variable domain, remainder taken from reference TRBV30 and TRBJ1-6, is SQTIHQWPATLVQPVGSPLSLECTVEGTSNPNLYWYRQAAGRGLQLLFYSVGIGQISSEVPQNLSASRPQDRQFILSSKKLLLSDSGFYLCAWNRAGDNSPLHFGNGTRLTVT.

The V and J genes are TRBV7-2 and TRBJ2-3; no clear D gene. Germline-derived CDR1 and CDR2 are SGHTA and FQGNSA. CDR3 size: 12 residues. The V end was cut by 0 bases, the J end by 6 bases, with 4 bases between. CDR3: CASSLAVDTQYF. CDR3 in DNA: TGTGCCAGCAGCTTAGCCGTGGATACGCAGTATTTT. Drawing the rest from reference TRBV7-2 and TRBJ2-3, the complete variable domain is GAGVSQSPSNKVTEKGKDVELRCDPISGHTALYWYRQSLGQGLEFLIYFQGNSAPDKSGLPSDRFSAERTGGSVSTLTIQRTQQEDSAVYLCASSLAVDTQYFGPGTRLTVL.

The CDR3 nucleotides are TGTGCCATCAGGGATTTTGGGACAAGTTATAGGGCGGAGCAGTACTTC. Translation gives CAIRDFGTSYRAEQYF. J is TRBJ2-7 and V is TRBV10-3, with D possibly matching TRBD1 (6 bases). Germline V gene sequence: CDR1 ENHRY, CDR2 SYGVKD. Trimming removed 6 bases from V and 7 bases from J, with 25 bases in between. This CDR3 comprises 16 residues.

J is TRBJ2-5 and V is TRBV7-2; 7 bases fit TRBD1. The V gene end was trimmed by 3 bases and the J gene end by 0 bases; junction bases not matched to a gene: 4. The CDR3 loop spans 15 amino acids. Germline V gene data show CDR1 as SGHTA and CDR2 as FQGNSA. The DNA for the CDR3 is TGTGCCAGCAGCTTGGGGGACAGTCACCAAGAGACCCAGTACTTC. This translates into CASSLGDSHQETQYF.

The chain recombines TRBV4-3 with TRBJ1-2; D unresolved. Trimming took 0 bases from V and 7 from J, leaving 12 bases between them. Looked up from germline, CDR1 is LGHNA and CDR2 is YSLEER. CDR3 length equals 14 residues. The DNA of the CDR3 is TGCGCCAGCAGCCAAGATACCCGGGTAGCTGGCTACACCTTC. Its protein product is CASSQDTRVAGYTF.

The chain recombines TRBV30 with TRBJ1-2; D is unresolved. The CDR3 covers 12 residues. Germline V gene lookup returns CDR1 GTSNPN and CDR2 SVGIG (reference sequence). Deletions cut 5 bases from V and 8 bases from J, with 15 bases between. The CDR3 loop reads CAWAINGLGYTF. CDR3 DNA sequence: TGTGCCTGGGCCATAAACGGGTTGGGCTACACCTTC. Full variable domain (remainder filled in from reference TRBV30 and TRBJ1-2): SQTIHQWPATLVQPVGSPLSLECTVEGTSNPNLYWYRQAAGRGLQLLFYSVGIGQISSEVPQNLSASRPQDRQFILSSKKLLLSDSGFYLCAWAINGLGYTFGSGTRLTVV.

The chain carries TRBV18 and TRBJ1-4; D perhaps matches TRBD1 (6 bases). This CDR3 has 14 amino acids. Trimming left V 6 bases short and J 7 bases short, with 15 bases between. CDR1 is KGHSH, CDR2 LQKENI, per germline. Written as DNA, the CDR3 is TGTGCCAGCTCTCGAGAACAGGGCCGTGAAAAACTGTTTTTT. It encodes CASSREQGREKLFF.

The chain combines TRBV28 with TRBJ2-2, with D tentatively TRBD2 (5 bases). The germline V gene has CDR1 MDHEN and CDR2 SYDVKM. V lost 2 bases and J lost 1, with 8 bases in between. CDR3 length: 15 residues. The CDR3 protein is CASSLTRGNTGELFF. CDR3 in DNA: TGTGCCAGCAGTTTAACTCGGGGGAACACCGGGGAGCTGTTTTTT.

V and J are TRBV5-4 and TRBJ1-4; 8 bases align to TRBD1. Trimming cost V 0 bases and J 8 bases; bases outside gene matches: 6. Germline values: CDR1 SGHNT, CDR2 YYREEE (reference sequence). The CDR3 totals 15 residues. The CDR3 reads CASSLGGTGAEKLFF. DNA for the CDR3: TGTGCCAGCAGCTTGGGCGGGACAGGCGCGGAAAAACTGTTTTTT.

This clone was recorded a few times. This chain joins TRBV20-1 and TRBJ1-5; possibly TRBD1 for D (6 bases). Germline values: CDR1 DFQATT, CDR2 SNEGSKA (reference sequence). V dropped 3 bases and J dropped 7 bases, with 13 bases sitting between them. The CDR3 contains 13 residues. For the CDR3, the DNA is TGCAGTGCTAGTGACGGGGGCTCACAGCCCCAGCATTTT. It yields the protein CSASDGGSQPQHF.

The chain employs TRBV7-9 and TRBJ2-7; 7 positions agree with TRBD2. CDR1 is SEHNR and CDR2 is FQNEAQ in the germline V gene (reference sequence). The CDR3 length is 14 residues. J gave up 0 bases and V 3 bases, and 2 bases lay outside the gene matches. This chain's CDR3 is CASSFAGDSYEQYF. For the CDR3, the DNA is TGTGCCAGCAGCTTCGCGGGGGACTCCTACGAGCAGTACTTC.

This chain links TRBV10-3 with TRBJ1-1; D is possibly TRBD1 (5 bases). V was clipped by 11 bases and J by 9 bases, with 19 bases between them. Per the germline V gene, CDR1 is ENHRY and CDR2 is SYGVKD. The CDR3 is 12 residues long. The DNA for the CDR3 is TGTGCCTCCTCACTGGGGGGAGGAAAAGCTTTCTTT. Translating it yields CASSLGGGKAFF.

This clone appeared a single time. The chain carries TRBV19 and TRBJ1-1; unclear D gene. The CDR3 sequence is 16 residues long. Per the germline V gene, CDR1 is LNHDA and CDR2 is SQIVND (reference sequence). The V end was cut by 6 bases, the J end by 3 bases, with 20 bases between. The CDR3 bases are TGTGCCAGTAGGAGGAGAGCACCCCCGGGAGACACTGAAGCTTTCTTT. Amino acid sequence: CASRRRAPPGDTEAFF.

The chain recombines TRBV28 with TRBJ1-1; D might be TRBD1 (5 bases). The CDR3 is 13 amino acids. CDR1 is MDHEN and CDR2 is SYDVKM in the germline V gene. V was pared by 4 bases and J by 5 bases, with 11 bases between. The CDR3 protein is CASSSGYETEAFF. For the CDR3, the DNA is TGTGCCAGCAGTTCAGGGTATGAGACTGAAGCTTTCTTT.